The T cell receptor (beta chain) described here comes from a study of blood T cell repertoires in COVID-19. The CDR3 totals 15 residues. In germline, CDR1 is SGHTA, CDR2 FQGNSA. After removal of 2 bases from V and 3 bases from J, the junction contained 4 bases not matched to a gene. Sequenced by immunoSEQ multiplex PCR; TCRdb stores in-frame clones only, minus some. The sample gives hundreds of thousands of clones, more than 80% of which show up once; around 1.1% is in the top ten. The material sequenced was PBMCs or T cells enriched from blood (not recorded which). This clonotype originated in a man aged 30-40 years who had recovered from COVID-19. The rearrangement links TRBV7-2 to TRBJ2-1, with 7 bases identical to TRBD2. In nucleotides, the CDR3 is TGTGCCAGCAGCTTAAGGAGCGGGATCTACAATGAGCAGTTCTTC. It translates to CASSLRSGIYNEQFF.